Each of the 10 T cell receptor beta chains below was sequenced from the same sample in a study of blood T cells in healthy people across ages. Sample-barcoded 5' priming and a J-beta primer mix drove a second PCR of roughly 7 to 11 cycles. From the 5' RACE reads, TCRdb called clonotypes with MiXCR, one entry per CDR3 protein. The sample consists of fewer than 900,000 distinct CDR3 sequences, around 36% of them appearing once. Source material: blood. These receptors originate from a man between 18 and 29 years old in good health.

This chain joins TRBV7-2 and TRBJ1-1; 8 bases fit TRBD1. This CDR3 comprises 16 residues. The V gene end was trimmed by 3 bases and the J gene end by 0 bases; junction bases not matched to a gene: 6. Per the germline V gene, CDR1 is SGHTA and CDR2 is FQGNSA. The CDR3 reads CASSLFSGGMNTEAFF. The CDR3 coding sequence is TGTGCCAGCAGCTTGTTCTCAGGGGGCATGAACACTGAAGCTTTCTTT.

This clonotype was found a few times. The J gene is TRBJ2-1, the V gene TRBV7-2; 13 nucleotides align to TRBD2. The CDR3 contains 15 residues. Trimming removed 4 bases from V and 7 bases from J; junction bases left unmatched: 4. Germline V gene lookup returns CDR1 SGHTA and CDR2 FQGNSA. CDR3 nucleotides: TGTGCCAGCAGCTCGATGACTAGCGGGGGGAATGAGCAGTTCTTC. Its translation is CASSSMTSGGNEQFF.

The rearrangement uses TRBV6-7 and TRBJ1-5; D might be TRBD1 (5 bases). TRBV6-7 belongs to the ORF category, with a function that is uncertain. The CDR3 is 18 amino acids. Trimming cost V 0 bases and J 4 bases, with 19 bases left between them. CDR3 bases: TGTGCCAGCAGTTACTCGGACGGAAGGGGACGAGAGAATCAGCCCCAGCATTTT. This sequence encodes CASSYSDGRGRENQPQHF.

The V and J genes are TRBV7-2 and TRBJ2-5; D ambiguous. The tail of the sequence fits TRBJ2-7 better, so the J call may be wrong. Germline CDR1 SGHTA, CDR2 FQGNSA. The CDR3 has 12 residues. The CDR3 sequence is CASSTDTFEQYF. In nucleotides, the CDR3 is TGTGCCAGCAGCACCGACACGTTCGAGCAGTACTTC.

This clonotype was seen repeatedly, ten times or more. The V call is TRBV20-1, the J call TRBJ2-7; D is unresolved. V was cut by 4 bases and J by 3 bases, with 13 bases left in between. The CDR3 totals 13 residues. Germline V gene sequence: CDR1 DFQATT, CDR2 SNEGSKA (reference sequence). CDR3 nucleotides: TGCAGTGCTAAGACCCCAGCAAGCTACGAGCAGTACTTC. This encodes CSAKTPASYEQYF.

The rearrangement joins TRBV7-9 to TRBJ2-7; TRBD2 agrees at 7 bases. V was pared by 5 bases and J by 3 bases, with 10 bases of the junction left unmatched. Per the germline V gene, CDR1 is SEHNR and CDR2 is FQNEAQ (reference sequence). This CDR3 contains 15 residues. Here the CDR3 DNA reads TGTGCCAGCAGCCACCCGCCCGGGGGGTTCTACGAGCAGTACTTC. It translates to CASSHPPGGFYEQYF.

Written as DNA, the CDR3 is TGTGCCAGCAGTTCCTACAGGAACACTGAAGCTTTCTTT. Amino acid sequence: CASSSYRNTEAFF. This sequence joins TRBV6-2 or TRBV6-3 and TRBJ1-1; D is unresolved. The CDR3 is made up of 13 amino acids. Germline lookup yields CDR1 MNHEY and CDR2 SVGEGT. V lost 4 bases and J 1 base, leaving 7 bases between the germline ends.

J is TRBJ2-7 and V is TRBV20-1; a possible D gene is TRBD1 (5 bases). The J call is doubtful: the DNA matches TRBJ2-5 better. Germline CDR1 is DFQATT and CDR2 is SNEGSKA (reference sequence). This CDR3 has 14 residues. The CDR3 loop is CSAQQEWTKETQYF. The CDR3 bases are TGCAGTGCTCAGCAGGAGTGGACAAAAGAGACCCAGTACTTC.

The chain carries TRBV23-1 and TRBJ1-1; no definite D call. TRBV23-1 is sorted into the ORF group, with uncertain function. The CDR3 is made up of 15 amino acids. Trimming removed 4 bases at V and 3 bases at J, with 15 bases between. The CDR3, as DNA: TGCGCCAGCAGTCGTACAGTCTTCGAGGACACTGAAGCTTTCTTT. It specifies CASSRTVFEDTEAFF.

This clonotype showed up many times. The chain recombines TRBV5-1 with TRBJ2-7; the match to TRBD2 covers 7 bases. Losses at the gene ends were 1 base for V and 2 bases for J; bases not matched to a gene: 0. CDR3 size: 13 residues. Germline-derived CDR1 and CDR2 are SGHRS and YFSETQ. The CDR3 DNA is TGCGCCAGCAGCTTGAGCGGGGCCTACGAGCAGTACTTC. It codes for CASSLSGAYEQYF.